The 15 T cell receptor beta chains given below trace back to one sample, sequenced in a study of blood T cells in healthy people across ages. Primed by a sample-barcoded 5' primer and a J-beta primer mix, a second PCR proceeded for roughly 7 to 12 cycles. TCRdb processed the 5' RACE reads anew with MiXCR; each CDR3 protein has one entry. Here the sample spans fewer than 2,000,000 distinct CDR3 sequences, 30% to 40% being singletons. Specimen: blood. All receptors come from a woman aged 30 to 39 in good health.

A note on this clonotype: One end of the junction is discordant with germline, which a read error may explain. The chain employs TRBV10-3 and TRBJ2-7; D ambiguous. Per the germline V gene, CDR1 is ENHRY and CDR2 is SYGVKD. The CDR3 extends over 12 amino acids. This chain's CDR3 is CVISVGIYEQYF. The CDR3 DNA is TGTGTCATCAGTGTGGGAATATACGAGCAGTACTTC.

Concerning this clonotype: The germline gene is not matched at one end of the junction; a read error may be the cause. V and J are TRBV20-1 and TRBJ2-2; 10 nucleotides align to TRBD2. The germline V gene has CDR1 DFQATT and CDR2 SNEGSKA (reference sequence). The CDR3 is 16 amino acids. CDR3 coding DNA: TGCAGTGCTAGGGGACTAGCGTCTCCGAACACCGGGGAGCGGTTTTTT. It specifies CSARGLASPNTGERFF.

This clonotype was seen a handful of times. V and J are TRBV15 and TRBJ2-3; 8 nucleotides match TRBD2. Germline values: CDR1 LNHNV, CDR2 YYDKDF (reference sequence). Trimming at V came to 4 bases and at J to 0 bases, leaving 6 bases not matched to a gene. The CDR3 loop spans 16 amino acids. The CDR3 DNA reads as TGTGCCACCAGCAAACGCCGGGGGGGAAGCACAGATACGCAGTATTTT. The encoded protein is CATSKRRGGSTDTQYF.

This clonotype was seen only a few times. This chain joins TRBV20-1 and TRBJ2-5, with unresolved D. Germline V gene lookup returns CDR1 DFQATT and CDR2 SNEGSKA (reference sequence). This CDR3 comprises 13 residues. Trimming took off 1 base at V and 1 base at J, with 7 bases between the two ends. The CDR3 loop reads CSARGAAQETQYF. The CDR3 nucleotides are TGCAGTGCTAGAGGGGCGGCCCAAGAGACCCAGTACTTC.

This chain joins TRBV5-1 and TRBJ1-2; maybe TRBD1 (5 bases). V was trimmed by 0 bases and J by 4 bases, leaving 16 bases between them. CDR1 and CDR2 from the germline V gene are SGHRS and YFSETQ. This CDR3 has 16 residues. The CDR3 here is CASSLADRSAPYGYTF. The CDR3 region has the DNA TGCGCCAGCAGCTTGGCCGACAGATCTGCCCCCTATGGCTACACCTTC.

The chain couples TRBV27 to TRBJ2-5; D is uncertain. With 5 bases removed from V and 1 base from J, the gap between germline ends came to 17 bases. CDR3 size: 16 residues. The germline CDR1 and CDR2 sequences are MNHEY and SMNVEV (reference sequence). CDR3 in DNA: TGTGCCAGCAGTCTCAAATCTCTAGTCACCCAAGAGACCCAGTACTTC. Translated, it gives CASSLKSLVTQETQYF.

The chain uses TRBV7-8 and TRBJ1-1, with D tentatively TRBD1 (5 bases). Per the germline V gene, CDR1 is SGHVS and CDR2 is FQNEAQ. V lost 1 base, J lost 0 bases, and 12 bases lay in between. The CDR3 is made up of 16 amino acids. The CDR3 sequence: CASSLERWGVNTEAFF. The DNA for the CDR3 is TGTGCCAGCAGCTTAGAAAGGTGGGGGGTGAACACTGAAGCTTTCTTT.

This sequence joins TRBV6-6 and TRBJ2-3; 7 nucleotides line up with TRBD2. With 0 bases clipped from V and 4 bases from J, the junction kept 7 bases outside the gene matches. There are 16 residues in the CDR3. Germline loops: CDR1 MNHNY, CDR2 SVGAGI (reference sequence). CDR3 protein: CASSYSFGGSADTQYF. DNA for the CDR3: TGTGCCAGCAGTTACTCTTTCGGGGGGAGTGCAGATACGCAGTATTTT.

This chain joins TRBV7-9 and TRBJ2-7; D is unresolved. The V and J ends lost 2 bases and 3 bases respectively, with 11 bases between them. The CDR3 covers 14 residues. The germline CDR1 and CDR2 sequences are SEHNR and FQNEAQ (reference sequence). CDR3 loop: CASSLLSGDYEQYF. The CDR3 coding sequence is TGTGCCAGCAGCTTACTTTCCGGAGACTACGAGCAGTACTTC. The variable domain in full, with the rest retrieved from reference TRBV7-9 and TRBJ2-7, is DTGVSQNPRHKITKRGQNVTFRCDPISEHNRLYWYRQTLGQGPEFLTYFQNEAQLEKSRLLSDRFSAERPKGSFSTLEIQRTEQGDSAMYLCASSLLSGDYEQYFGPGTRLTVT.

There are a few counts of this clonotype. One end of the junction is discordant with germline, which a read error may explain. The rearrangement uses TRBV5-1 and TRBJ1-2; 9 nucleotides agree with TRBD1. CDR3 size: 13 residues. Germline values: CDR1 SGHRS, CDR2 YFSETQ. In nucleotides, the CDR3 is TGCGCGAGCAGAACCGGGACAGGGAATGGCTACACCTTC. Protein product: CASRTGTGNGYTF. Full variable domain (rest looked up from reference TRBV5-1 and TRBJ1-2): KAGVTQTPRYLIKTRGQQVTLSCSPISGHRSVSWYQQTPGQGLQFLFEYFSETQRNKGNFPGRFSGRQFSNSRSEMNVSTLELGDSALYLCASRTGTGNGYTFGSGTRLTVV.

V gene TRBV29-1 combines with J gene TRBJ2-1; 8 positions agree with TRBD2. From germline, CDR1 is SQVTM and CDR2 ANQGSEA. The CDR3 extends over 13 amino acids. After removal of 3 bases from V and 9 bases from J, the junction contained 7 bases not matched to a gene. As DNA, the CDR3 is TGCAGCGTTGAGAAGCGGGAGAGTAGTGAGCAGTTCTTC. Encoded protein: CSVEKRESSEQFF.

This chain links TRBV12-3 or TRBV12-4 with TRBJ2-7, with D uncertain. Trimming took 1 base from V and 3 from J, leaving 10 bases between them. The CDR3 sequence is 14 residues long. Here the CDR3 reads CASSLGLIGYEQYF. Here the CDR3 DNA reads TGTGCCAGCAGTTTAGGGCTAATTGGCTACGAGCAGTACTTC.

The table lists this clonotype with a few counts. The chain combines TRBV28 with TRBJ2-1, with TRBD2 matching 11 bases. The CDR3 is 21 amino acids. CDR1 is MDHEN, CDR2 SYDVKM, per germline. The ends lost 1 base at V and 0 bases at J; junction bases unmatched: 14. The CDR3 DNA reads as TGTGCCAGCAGTTTATTCCGGTCCGGGACTAGCGGACCGAGCTCCTACAATGAGCAGTTCTTC. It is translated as CASSLFRSGTSGPSSYNEQFF.

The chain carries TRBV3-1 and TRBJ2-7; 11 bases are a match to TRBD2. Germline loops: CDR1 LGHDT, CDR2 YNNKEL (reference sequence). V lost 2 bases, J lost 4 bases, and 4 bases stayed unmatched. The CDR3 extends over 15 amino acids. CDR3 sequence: CASSQPLAGVYEQYF. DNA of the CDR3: TGTGCCAGCAGCCAACCACTAGCGGGAGTGTACGAGCAGTACTTC.

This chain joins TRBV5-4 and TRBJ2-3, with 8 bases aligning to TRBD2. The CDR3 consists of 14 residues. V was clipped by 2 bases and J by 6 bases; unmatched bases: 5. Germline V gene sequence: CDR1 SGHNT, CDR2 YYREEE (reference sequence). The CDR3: CASSFLSGKDTQYF. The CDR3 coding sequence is TGTGCCAGCAGCTTCCTTAGCGGGAAGGATACGCAGTATTTT.